This TCR beta chain was sequenced during a study of T cells in Graves' hyperthyroidism and ophthalmopathy (dated by TCRdb to between 2018 and 2021). Looking at the study overall: Peripheral blood samples were taken at initial diagnosis, before any treatment was given. An independent validation cohort of around 19 hyperthyroidism patients and approximately 16 patients who later progressed to ophthalmopathy tested prospective prediction of ophthalmopathy. After sampling, hyperthyroidism patients received methimazole starting at 30 mg daily, and ophthalmopathy patients received high-dose intravenous methylprednisolone. The paper reports TCR Vbeta CDR3 sequencing of fewer than 150 peripheral blood samples: approximately 41 ophthalmopathy, roughly 74 hyperthyroidism and around 17 progressor patients. The study also compared thyroid tissue and blood T-cell repertoires from 5 to 7 Graves' hyperthyroidism patients. TCR V-J signatures able to tell the groups apart were searched for in a discovery cohort of around 95 patients, of whom roughly 42 had Graves' ophthalmopathy and under 65 had stable Graves' hyperthyroidism. The 90 to 100 discovery patients were randomly divided into training and test sets at a 7:3 ratio.

General conclusions and limits of the study: In validation, progression to ophthalmopathy was predicted by the model with almost 71% sensitivity and 72% to 80% specificity, a median of 6.5 months before onset. In cross-validation, a model built on a 13 V-J signature told ophthalmopathy apart from stable hyperthyroidism with less than 90% sensitivity and about 81% specificity, and in testing the same model reached 80%/75%. Most expanded thyroid clonotypes (frequency above 0.001) were also found in blood, which suggests that blood repertoires may mirror thyroid immune responses. No statistical method was used to set the sample size in advance, and investigators knew the group allocation.

For this chain, trimming is 7 bases at the V end and 5 bases at the J end, and the number of junction bases without a gene match is 1. The CDR3 goes from the cysteine to the phenylalanine over 13 residues. The entry retains the CDR3 DNA only, 39 bases that are in frame from base 1. On this clonotype itself: The antigen this receptor binds is unknown. No base qualities exist here, and no much larger clone lies one base off it.

Graves' hyperthyroidism was defined as stable when no progression to ophthalmopathy occurred over 18 months of follow-up. Hyperthyroidism patients were newly diagnosed, with disease duration under 2 months, and aged 18 to 65 years. Any patient with an uncontrolled infection, another autoimmune disease, pregnancy or lactation was excluded. Clinical symptoms, serum thyroxine and TRAb, thyroid ultrasound, and orbital computed tomography formed the basis for the diagnoses. PBMCs were separated from over 9 ml of fresh peripheral blood using Ficoll-Paque density gradient centrifugation. Trizol reagent was used to extract total RNA, and RNA quality was then checked on an Agilent 2100 Bioanalyzer. TCR beta CDR3 regions were amplified from RNA transcripts. For the first round of RT-PCR on the TCR CDR3, the HTBI primer set was used together with the Qiagen OneStep RT-PCR kit. The libraries were constructed in a second round of multiplex PCR and then size-selected and purified. Paired-end sequencing of the libraries was performed with 100 bp reads on an Illumina HiSeq2000. Under the source paper's analysis protocol: SOAPnuke was used to process the raw data, throwing out any read that contained adapters or uncalled bases, had a mean Phred below 15, or lacked an exact constant-primer or identifier match. COPE v1.2.5 was used to merge the high-quality paired reads, and each unique nucleotide sequence was defined as a clonotype. MiTCR v1.1 was used to align the clonotypes against IMGT TRBV, TRBD and TRBJ reference segments. Only V-J combinations with frequency above 0.0001, covering approximately 99% of repertoires, were analysed. A TCS score was defined as the ratio of F50 (clonal expansion) to E x V (chaos), with BLOSUM62-based TCRdist applied between CDR3 peptides within each V-J. Welch's t-statistics and random forest reduced 514 V-J features to under 15, which were used in a naive Bayes classifier (R e1071). The Morisita-Horn index was used to measure how similar the thyroid and blood repertoires were. The raw public data were reprocessed by TCRdb itself: fastp quality trimming at Q25, MiXCR clonotype calling, in-frame beta chains only. Rows merge per CDR3 protein into single entries with the most common DNA and genes. TCRdb, rather than the study authors, made the V and J calls. Within this sample are around 800,000 distinct CDR3 sequences, with over 35% of them counted one time only. Roughly 8.3% of the sample comes from the top ten.

Sequencing input: blood. The V gene is TRBV12-3 or TRBV12-4 and the J gene is TRBJ2-2; 10 bases in the middle match TRBD1. This clonotype was obtained from a man aged 18 to 30 with Graves' hyperthyroidism. The DNA is as follows: TGTGCCAGCAAGGACAGGGGGACCGGGGAGCTGTTTTTT. Translated, this is CASKDRGTGELFF.